This T cell receptor (beta chain) was found in a study of OX40 agonist ivuxolimab in advanced cancers. With respect to the entire study: The costimulatory receptor OX40 (CD134) was targeted by ivuxolimab, a fully human IgG2 agonistic monoclonal antibody. Intravenous ivuxolimab was administered to patients every 2 weeks at six dose levels: 0.01, 0.1, 0.3, 1.5, 3 and 10 mg/kg. Among the 50 to 55 dose-escalation patients, about 20 had hepatocellular carcinoma, around 15 melanoma, 9 renal cell carcinoma and 9 head and neck cancer. In the dose-escalation cohort, 82.7% of patients were male, and the mean age was roughly 60 years, with a range of about 23 to 85. Patients were allowed to have had prior anti-PD-1, anti-PD-L1 or anti-CTLA-4 therapy, and around 40% of the dose-escalation patients had previously received checkpoint inhibitors. Partial responses were achieved by three dose-escalation patients, of whom one had hepatocellular carcinoma and two had cutaneous melanoma. Peripheral TCRbeta sequencing was intended to test whether TCR sequence diversity was altered and clonal T-cell expansion was caused by ivuxolimab. The paper reports the monotherapy dose-escalation portion (N of about 54 patients) of the phase I ivuxolimab trial.

Trimming at the junction amounts to 4 bases on V and 6 bases on J, and the germline ends lie 7 bases apart. The CDR3 goes from the cysteine to the phenylalanine over 12 residues. Of all the DNA, just the CDR3 is kept, 36 bases in frame from base 1. CDR1 and CDR2, per the germline V gene (reference sequence), are SEHNR and FQNEAQ. To sequence the TCRbeta CDR3 region, genomic DNA was isolated from the sorted cells. The immunoSEQ Assay was used for sequencing of TCRbeta CDR3 regions. The clones in this table, taken by TCRdb from immuneACCESS, are in-frame only. Not every clone is retained; where verified, under half of the shortfall comes from an unresolved V gene, and the cause of the rest is unknown. In all, the sample holds approximately 70,000 clones, and 90% to 95% of those were seen once. Jointly, the top ten make up 5.9% of the sample. Patients with a history of autoimmune disease or receiving systemic immunosuppression were excluded from the trial. Peripheral blood for TCR sequencing was collected from all dose cohorts at baseline, on cycle 4 day 1, and on cycle 7 day 1. The samples were drawn from a first-in-human, open-label, multicenter phase I dose-escalation trial of ivuxolimab. Adults with locally advanced or metastatic melanoma, renal cell, hepatocellular, or head and neck squamous cell carcinoma were enrolled in the trial. Before TCR sequencing, CD4+ and CD8+ T cells were separately sorted from peripheral blood.

About this clone: Its binding antigen is unknown. Base qualities are not provided; no much larger clone lies one nucleotide away.

The investigation overall reported the following: At doses of 0.1 to 3.0 mg/kg, clonal expansion of both CD4+ and CD8+ T cells in blood was seen between baseline and week 6. The antigen specificity of the clonally expanded peripheral T cells was not determined. In partial responders in the 0.1-3.0 mg/kg groups, normalized peripheral clonal expansion was found to be among the lowest, especially among CD8+ T cells. After ivuxolimab, expanded clones were on average more numerous among CD8+ T cells than among CD4+ T cells. Low levels of normalized T-cell clonal expansion were also seen in some patients who did not respond.

This sequence was found in an adult with an advanced solid tumor such as melanoma, head and neck, liver or kidney cancer. The V and J genes are TRBV7-9 and TRBJ2-4, with TRBD1 as a weak D call on 6 bases. The input for sequencing was CD4+ or CD8+ T cells sorted from blood, taken in a trial of the OX40 agonist ivuxolimab. This receptor has the CDR3 CASSSGANIQYF. The DNA is as follows: TGTGCCAGCAGCTCAGGGGCAAACATTCAGTACTTC.